In this sample, the clone carrying this T cell receptor beta chain turned up a few times. Its antigen is as yet unknown. The Oncomine TCR Beta short-read assay generated sequence data from the DNA of cultured CD4+ T cells. Someone extracted genomic DNA from cultured CD4+ T cells. TCRdb re-called the PCR reads with MiXCR, one entry per CDR3 protein. The profile shows roughly 7,000 distinct CDR3 sequences, about 33% of them singletons. The data belong to a study of vaccination and CD4 T cells after COVID-19. In the study overall: Six males and four females, two Hispanic, made up the convalescents. The post-COVID sampling time was a median roughly 100 days after diagnosis, ranging from 35 to 161.

After removal of 4 bases from V and 3 bases from J, the junction contained 2 bases not matched to a gene. Germline assignment: CDR1 MNHNS and CDR2 SASEGT. The CDR3 has 15 amino acids. Stated treatment: 10-day PBMC culture with coronavirus spike peptide pools or control peptides (ViraFEST assay). According to the study, CD4+ T cells from the unexposed donor were gathered ahead of the COVID-19 pandemic (2011-2018). Material for sequencing was CD4+ T cells from blood, cultured in vitro. The rearrangement uses TRBV6-1 and TRBJ2-2; 10 nucleotides align to TRBD1. The TCR originated in a human donor in good health. In DNA, the CDR3 is TGTGCCAGCAGTGTCGGGACAGGGGACACCGGGGAGCTGTTTTTT. This codes for CASSVGTGDTGELFF.